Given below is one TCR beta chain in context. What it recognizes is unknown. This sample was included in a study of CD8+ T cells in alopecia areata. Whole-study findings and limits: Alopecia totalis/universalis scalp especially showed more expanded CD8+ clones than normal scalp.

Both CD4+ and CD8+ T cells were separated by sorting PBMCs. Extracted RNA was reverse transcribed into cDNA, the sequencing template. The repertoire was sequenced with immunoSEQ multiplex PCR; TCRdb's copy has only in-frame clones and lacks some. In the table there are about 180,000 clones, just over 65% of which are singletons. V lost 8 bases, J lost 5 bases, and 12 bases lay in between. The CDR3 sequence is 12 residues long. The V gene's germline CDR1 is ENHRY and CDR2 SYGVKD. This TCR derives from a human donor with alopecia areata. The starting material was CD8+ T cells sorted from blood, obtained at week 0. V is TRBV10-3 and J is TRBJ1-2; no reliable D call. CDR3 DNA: TGTGCCATCGACACGGAATTGTATGGCTACACCTTC. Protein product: CAIDTELYGYTF.